This T cell receptor beta chain derives from a study of tumor and adjacent non-tumor tissue in lung cancer (dated by TCRdb to 2016 to 2019). Study-level background: By cancer type, the cohort comprised 12 to 13 adenocarcinoma patients, a couple of squamous cell carcinoma patients and 1 small cell lung cancer patient. Ages among the 15 or so patients ranged from roughly 31 to 76 years, there were roughly ten men and 5 women, and disease was at TNM stage I to III. Sequencing generated a total of more than 100 million productive TCRbeta reads, averaging approximately 4 million reads per sample. Using bulk TCRbeta repertoires from 15 lung cancer patients, the study set lung tumor tissue side by side with matched distant non-tumor lung tissue. About 30 paired specimens, one tumor and one normal lung sample per patient, were profiled by TCRbeta CDR3 sequencing. Study-wide findings and limitations: Because peripheral blood was not sequenced, the blood TCRbeta repertoires of the lung cancer patients in the study went unexamined. The cohort had only 15 or so patients, and the authors noted that larger samples and more detailed clinical data are needed. The top 100 clones accounted for a significantly larger cumulative portion of the repertoire in normal lung than in tumor tissue. Tumor tissue showed significantly higher TCR diversity (inverse Simpson) than normal lung tissue, at about 400 vs 150 (P = 0.0075, Mann-Whitney U test). The sequencing platform is not named in the methods, and unique molecular identifiers are not mentioned. TCR diversity was significantly higher in younger patients, and higher tumor TCR diversity was associated with shorter overall and disease-free survival.

Bulk unsorted tissue served as the source for RNA extraction, and RNA quality was assessed using a NanoDrop ND-1000 and an Agilent 2100. All donors had newly diagnosed lung cancer, had not received prior chemotherapy, and were admitted for thoracic surgery in China between August and November 2014. Patients with previous radiotherapy or chemotherapy, or with another concurrent cancer, were excluded from the study. Surgical tissue pieces of about 1-2.3 cm3 were preserved in RNAlater solution and were kept at -80 degrees C until use. Inclusive of the bounding cysteine and phenylalanine, the CDR3 is 16 residues long. Only CDR3 DNA is held: 48 bases, read in frame from base 1. The germline V gene (reference sequence) yields DFQATT for CDR1 and SNEGSKA for CDR2. The library was produced with multiplex PCR. TCRdb records Illumina HiSeq 2500 as the sequencer. TCRbeta libraries were constructed through three rounds of nested PCR with primers (Table S4) according to protocols modified from ARM-PCR. Before sequencing, PCR products in the 200-500 bp range were cut out of the gel and cleaned up using the QIAquick gel extraction kit. On the study's bioinformatics: Trimmomatic was used to clean the reads, FLASH was used to merge the reads into complete CDR3 sequences, and MiTCR was used to assign the reads to V(D)J germline segments. VDJtools was used to compute clonal diversity as the inverse Simpson's index. In-frame sequences without a premature stop codon were defined as productive reads. TCRdb handled the public reads itself, with Q25 trimming in fastp and clone calling in MiXCR, and kept productive beta chains. Every CDR3 protein is listed once, alongside the most common genes and DNA of its rows. The V and J calls follow TCRdb's processing rather than the paper's. The sample has approximately 140,000 distinct CDR3 sequences on record, approximately 66% of them singletons. The ten largest clones capture 18% of the sample.

As concerns this clonotype: Its antigen is currently not known. The junction and the germline gene differ at one end; a read error may be behind it.

Sample: lung tumor tissue. This chain is built from TRBV20-1 and TRBJ2-1, with TRBD2 perhaps the D gene, on 5 matching bases. The source of this sequence is a man in his fifties or sixties with small cell lung cancer. In nucleotides, the sequence is TGCAGTGCTAGAGAAGCTAACGGGATAAGGGTCAATGAGCAGTTGTTC. This sequence encodes CSAREANGIRVNEQLF.